Below, 17 T cell receptor beta chains from the same sample are listed, as sequenced in a study of blood T cells in healthy people across ages. A second roughly 6 to 11 cycle PCR used barcoded and J-beta primers. MiXCR was run by TCRdb on the 5' RACE reads, yielding one entry per CDR3 protein. The table lists about 670,000 distinct CDR3 sequences, over 40% of them singletons. Sequencing was done on a sample of blood. These receptors came from a woman older than 75 in good health.

This clonotype appeared a single time. The chain joins TRBV20-1 to TRBJ2-1; 9 bases fit TRBD2. Germline V gene sequence: CDR1 DFQATT, CDR2 SNEGSKA (reference sequence). CDR3 length equals 16 residues. The V and J ends lost 0 bases and 6 bases, in that order; junction bases with no gene match: 9. The DNA for the CDR3 is TGCAGTGCTAGAGATACGAGGCTAGCGGGACCCAATGAGCAGTTCTTC. This encodes CSARDTRLAGPNEQFF.

Concerning this clonotype itself: It may be a read error: a sequence one base away is much more abundant. The J gene is TRBJ2-1, the V gene TRBV28; maybe TRBD2 (6 bases). This CDR3 is built from 15 residues. Trimming cost V 3 bases and J 13 bases, with 22 bases left between them. Germline CDR1 MDHEN, CDR2 SYDVKM. CDR3 protein: CASSFRSGVRETQFF. The CDR3 DNA reads TGTGCCAGCAGTTTTCGATCGGGAGTCCGGGAGACCCAGTTCTTC.

About this clonotype: The junction departs from the called germline gene at one end, perhaps through a read error. The chain links TRBV15 to TRBJ1-4, with 9 bases that match TRBD1. In germline, CDR1 is LNHNV, CDR2 YYDKDF (reference sequence). The length of the CDR3 is 16 residues. CDR3 sequence: CAASREPGTGSEELFF. The DNA for the CDR3 is TGTGCCGCCAGCAGAGAGCCCGGGACAGGGAGTGAAGAACTGTTTTTT.

Details on this clonotype: A much larger clone lies a single base off, so this may be a read error. The chain employs TRBV23-1 and TRBJ2-7; no clear D. TRBV23-1 is sorted into the ORF group, with uncertain function. There are 13 residues in the CDR3. Deletions cut 1 base from V and 7 bases from J, with 11 bases between. As DNA, the CDR3 is TGCGCCAGCAGTCAATTTGTACAGAATGAGCAGTACTTC. Translating it yields CASSQFVQNEQYF.

This rearrangement joins TRBV12-3 or TRBV12-4 to TRBJ2-5; 9 bases are a match to TRBD1. The assigned J gene may be wrong: the sequence end matches TRBJ2-7 better. This CDR3 is built from 13 residues. CDR3 nucleotides: TGTGCCAGCAATGGGGGGACAGGGCTCGAGCAGTACTTC. It is translated as CASNGGTGLEQYF.

This clonotype was seen only a few times. The V call is TRBV5-1, the J call TRBJ1-6, with TRBD1 identical over 7 bases. V lost 3 bases to trimming and J lost 10 bases; unmatched junction nucleotides: 7. Germline CDR1 SGHRS, CDR2 YFSETQ. The CDR3 runs to 14 residues. The CDR3 DNA reads TGCGCCAGCAGCTATACAGGGGATGGATCACCCCTCCACTTT. Protein sequence: CASSYTGDGSPLHF.

This clonotype was seen repeatedly, ten times or more. V gene TRBV5-1 combines with J gene TRBJ2-1; D might be TRBD1 (7 bases). Trimming stripped 1 base from V and 3 bases from J, with 11 bases between. The CDR3 extends over 15 amino acids. Germline V gene data show CDR1 as SGHRS and CDR2 as YFSETQ. DNA for the CDR3: TGCGCCAGCAGCTTGCCGCAGGGGGGCTACAATGAGCAGTTCTTC. It specifies CASSLPQGGYNEQFF.

Ten or more counts support this clonotype. The chain uses TRBV6-6 and TRBJ2-1; 10 nucleotides agree with TRBD1. In germline, CDR1 is MNHNY, CDR2 SVGAGI (reference sequence). The CDR3 length is 16 residues. J lost 3 bases, V lost 6 bases, and 8 bases had no gene match. CDR3 DNA sequence: TGTGCCAGCAGCGGAACCGGGACAGGGGACTACAATGAGCAGTTCTTC. It encodes CASSGTGTGDYNEQFF.

A note on this clonotype: A much larger clone differs by one base, so this may be a read error. The chain recombines TRBV12-3 or TRBV12-4 with TRBJ2-5; D is possibly TRBD1 (6 bases). The CDR3 loop spans 16 amino acids. Trimming left V 4 bases short and J 13 bases short, with 28 bases between. In DNA, the CDR3 is TGTGCCAGCAGTTCCCTTTTTGGGGGCGCGAAAAACATTCTGTACTTC. The encoded protein is CASSSLFGGAKNILYF.

The chain employs TRBV7-3 and TRBJ1-2; no firm D call. CDR3 length equals 15 residues. The V end lost 3 bases, the J end lost 1 base, and 12 bases lay between the germline ends. Germline CDR1 SGHTA, CDR2 FQGTGA. CDR3 nucleotide sequence: TGTGCCAGCAGCTTTTTAGGGATCGATAACTATGGCTACACCTTC. Amino acid sequence: CASSFLGIDNYGYTF.

V gene TRBV25-1 combines with J gene TRBJ2-1; D gene uncertain. The CDR3 sequence is 12 residues long. Trimming took 3 bases from V and 7 from J, leaving 7 bases between them. Germline V gene data show CDR1 as MGHDK and CDR2 as SYGVNS. The CDR3 loop reads CASSDYHNEQFF. The CDR3 nucleotides are TGTGCCAGCAGTGATTACCATAATGAGCAGTTCTTC.

This clonotype was counted between two and nine times. The chain carries TRBV7-2 and TRBJ1-5; 9 nucleotides match TRBD1. This CDR3 has 14 residues. Trimming took 5 bases from V and 5 from J; bases not matched to a gene: 4. Germline values: CDR1 SGHTA, CDR2 FQGNSA. The CDR3 loop reads CASSQDRGDQPQHF. CDR3 in DNA: TGTGCCAGCAGCCAGGACAGGGGAGATCAGCCCCAGCATTTT.

The chain has TRBV20-1 and TRBJ2-3, with TRBD2 matching 7 bases. The CDR3 loop spans 13 amino acids. Germline CDR1 DFQATT, CDR2 SNEGSKA (reference sequence). Trimming took 6 bases from V and 10 from J; bases not matched to a gene: 13. This CDR3 reads CSAPSAGENAQYF. CDR3 DNA: TGCAGTGCCCCCTCGGCGGGGGAAAATGCGCAGTATTTT.

This rearrangement joins TRBV12-3 or TRBV12-4 to TRBJ2-7, with TRBD2 matching over 13 bases. The CDR3 covers 15 residues. V lost 6 bases to trimming and J lost 7 bases; unmatched junction nucleotides: 9. This CDR3 is CASSPTSGGDNEQYF. The CDR3 DNA reads as TGTGCCAGCAGCCCTACTAGCGGGGGGGACAATGAGCAGTACTTC.

The rearrangement uses TRBV6-6 and TRBJ2-2; no reliable D call. The CDR3 has 15 residues. V was shortened by 2 bases and J by 4 bases, with 11 bases between the two germline ends. Germline V gives CDR1 MNHNY, CDR2 SVGAGI (reference sequence). In DNA, the CDR3 is TGTGCCAGCAGTTACGAGGAGCTGGTCACCGGGGAGCTGTTTTTT. Amino acid sequence: CASSYEELVTGELFF.

The rearrangement uses TRBV29-1 and TRBJ2-1; TRBD1 is a possible D gene (5 bases). The V and J ends lost 0 bases and 4 bases respectively, with 7 bases between them. CDR1 is SQVTM, CDR2 ANQGSEA, per germline. The CDR3 is 13 residues long. In DNA form, the CDR3 reads TGCAGCGTTGAAGAACAGGCATACAATGAGCAGTTCTTC. It codes for CSVEEQAYNEQFF.

This sequence joins TRBV2 and TRBJ2-3, with TRBD2 as a possible D gene (5 bases). Trimming took 5 bases from V and 4 from J, leaving 16 bases between them. The CDR3 spans 15 residues. The germline V gene has CDR1 SNHLY and CDR2 FYNNEI. CDR3 bases: TGTGCCAGCAGTACCCTTTCCGGAGGAGCAGATACGCAGTATTTT. Encoded protein: CASSTLSGGADTQYF.